This T cell receptor (beta chain) was retrieved from a study of T cell repertoires in cytomegalovirus infection (dated by TCRdb to between 2018 and 2020). About the investigation overall: The peptide stimulations were aimed at well-studied HLA-B-restricted epitopes as well as recently identified HLA-C-restricted CMV epitopes, whose presentation resists viral immunomodulation. Because public TCR beta signatures pointed to carriage of CMV infection together with the matching HLA type, the HLA type of each donor mattered for the analysis.

The sample's treatment or condition, from its label and the paper: in vitro stimulation with specific CMV peptide epitopes to enrich CMV-specific T cells. The cysteine opens and the phenylalanine closes a CDR3 of 11 amino acids. The retained sequence is limited to the CDR3, 33 bases, with the frame set at the first base. Overall study results and their limits: In the ex vivo response, HLA-C-restricted CMV-specific TCR beta clonotypes were dominant, and in two of eight donors the single most frequent clonotype came from this HLA-C-restricted group. In both this cohort and an independent roughly 400-donor cohort, the cumulative frequency of public TCR beta family members distinguished carriers of CMV infection plus the relevant HLA type.

Sequencing used an Illumina HiSeq 1500. TCRdb reprocessing: public reads trimmed at Q25 with fastp, clones called with MiXCR, in-frame beta chains kept. Merged by CDR3 protein, the rows form single entries marked with the most common genes and DNA. Counted in this sample were hundreds of thousands of distinct CDR3 sequences; more than 40% of them appeared once. 35% to 50% of the sample lies in the top ten. Remarks on this clonotype: Its specific antigen is unknown. One end of the junction does not line up with germline, which may come from a read error.

The sequencing here drew on cultured PBMCs, taken from culture after CMV antigen stimulation. The sequence links TRBV12-3 or TRBV12-4 to TRBJ1-2; no D gene is confidently identified. The source of this sequence is a human donor in good health (CMV status not recorded). Some clones in this sample may be carry-over from other donors' samples. CDR3 loop: CASSLFFDLSF. The sequenced DNA is TGTGCCAGCAGCCTATTTTTCGACTTGTCCTTC.